These 3 T cell receptor beta chains came from one sample sequenced in a study of regulatory T cells in long-lasting Graves disease (dated by TCRdb to the early 2020s). The library came from multiplex PCR. TCRdb lists the instrument as Illumina HiSeq 4000. iRepertoire HTBI primers and Arm-PCR amplification of CDR3 regions were used to construct TCR beta libraries. TCRdb handled the public reads itself, with Q25 trimming in fastp and clone calling in MiXCR, and kept productive beta chains. Rows merge per CDR3 protein into single entries with the most common DNA and genes. The sample table shows hundreds of thousands of distinct CDR3 sequences, and around an eighth are seen once. Approximately 9.3% of the sample comes from the top ten. The time point tag for this specimen amounts to: newly diagnosed GD, antithyroid drugs for less than 3 months. For both TCR sequencing and RNA sequencing, RNA was extracted from PBMCs in TRIzol.

The same sample was also used in a study of T cells in Graves' hyperthyroidism and ophthalmopathy.

The sample in question was peripheral blood mononuclear cells (PBMCs), obtained at new diagnosis, from a patient treated with antithyroid drugs. These receptors all come from a man aged 25 to 40 with Graves disease. Donor details come from another sample of the same person, matched by shared clones.

This clonotype was recorded many times. This sequence joins TRBV18 and TRBJ2-3, with D unclear. This CDR3 region has 14 residues. V was pared by 3 bases and J by 4 bases, with 11 bases between. The germline gives CDR1 KGHSH, CDR2 LQKENI. CDR3 DNA: TGTGCCAGCTCACCGGGGTTACGCCCAGATACGCAGTATTTT. It yields the protein CASSPGLRPDTQYF. The whole variable domain, filled in from reference TRBV18 and TRBJ2-3, reads NAGVMQNPRHLVRRRGQEARLRCSPMKGHSHVYWYRQLPEEGLKFMVYLQKENIIDESGMPKERFSAEFPKEGPSILRIQQVVRGDSAAYFCASSPGLRPDTQYFGPGTRLTVL.

This clonotype has at least ten counts. V and J are TRBV7-6 and TRBJ2-1; no definite D call. V shed 0 bases and J shed 3 bases, with 9 bases lying between them. The CDR3 spans 15 residues. Per the germline V gene, CDR1 is SGHVS and CDR2 is FNYEAQ. This CDR3 reads CASSLARGIYNEQFF. The CDR3 DNA reads as TGTGCCAGCAGCTTAGCTCGTGGGATCTACAATGAGCAGTTCTTC.

The genes are TRBV4-1 and TRBJ2-7; the D gene is possibly TRBD1 (5 bases). V was pared by 3 bases and J by 5 bases, with 14 bases between. Germline values: CDR1 MGHRA, CDR2 YSYEKL. There are 14 residues in the CDR3. DNA for the CDR3: TGCGCCAGCAGCCAGGGAAAGGACATGGACGAGCAGTACTTC. This translates into CASSQGKDMDEQYF.